This T cell receptor (beta chain) was identified during a study of cytomegalovirus exposure and HLA in healthy donors. Germline CDR1 is SGHDT and CDR2 is YYEEEE. The CDR3 contains 11 residues. Trimming pared 2 bases from V and 13 bases from J, leaving 10 bases between. 60 Vbeta and 13 Jbeta primers were used in PCR. Some clones are missing from TCRdb's copy, which holds only in-frame ones; the method was immunoSEQ multiplex PCR. The profile shows more than 85,000 clones, approximately 76% of them singletons. This clone showed up just once. What was sequenced was PBMCs. This chain connects TRBV5-6 to TRBJ2-1; tentative D call: TRBD2 (5 bases). The TCR originated in a man aged 40-55 years in good health and CMV-seronegative. Here the CDR3 reads CASSFEDLQFF. The CDR3 DNA follows: TGTGCCAGCAGCTTTGAGGACTTACAGTTCTTC.